Here is one T cell receptor beta chain with its context. What this receptor recognizes is not known. It has no much larger one-base neighbor in the sample; base qualities were not kept. TCRbeta CDR3 regions were amplified from genomic DNA by means of the immunoSEQ Assay, a bias-controlled multiplex PCR. Under the source paper's analysis protocol: The number of nucleated cells in each sample was estimated by amplification of reference gene primers within the assay. To quantify the absolute abundance of each unique TCRbeta CDR3 rearrangement, sequence reads were collapsed and filtered. Productive Simpson clonality was computed per sample as the square root of Simpson's diversity index over productive rearrangements. Held by TCRdb, this immuneACCESS table contains in-frame sequences only and omits some clones. Under half of the omission traces to an unresolved V gene where checked; the cause of the rest is unknown. V and J calls and clone size follow that table, whereas D and trimming were derived from the DNA. Here the sample has approximately 220,000 clones; approximately 83% occur a single time. Clones ranked in the top ten supply 4.8% of the sample.

The sample comes from a study of blood T cell repertoires in COVID-19 (dated by TCRdb to 2018 to 2021). Describing the broader study: The collaborator samples originated in the United States, Italy and Spain and spanned the acute and convalescent phases of COVID-19. The material from the prospective study consisted of cDNA or gDNA derived from T cells, B-cell-depleted T cells, or PBMCs. Subjects who had been exposed to COVID-19, were actively infected with it, or had recovered from it provided the deeply sampled blood TCRbeta repertoires that made up the dataset. The repertoires were released in a freely available public database meant as a resource for research on the immune response to SARS-CoV-2. The samples were drawn from the first 160 participants of the ongoing ImmuneRACE study and from some 1,300 subjects provided by 6 global collaborators. The sample metadata nearly always contained a de-identified subject ID, COVID-19 status, age in years and sex. HLA class I and class II types, where available, came from metadata supplied by the sample provider rather than from assay-based typing. On the study overall, not on this receptor specifically: The quantity of clinical and demographic metadata differed by source and by participant and was supplied without curation.

CDR1 and CDR2, per the germline V gene, are WSHSY and SAAADI. CDR3 length: 14 amino acids, cysteine to phenylalanine. The read is trimmed to its CDR3 DNA, 42 bases read in frame from base 1. After removal of 6 bases from V and 0 bases from J, the junction retains 3 bases not matched to a gene. Participants in the prospective study were aged roughly 18 to 100 years, lived in 20 to 25 United States geographic areas, and enrolled through a virtual design. Cohort assignment in the prospective study relied on participant-reported clinical history from a screening survey and a study questionnaire. A participant counted as exposed if, within 2 weeks of entering the study, that participant had been in contact with someone who had a PCR-confirmed or clinician-diagnosed COVID-19 case. In the prospective study, mobile phlebotomists collected whole blood, serum and a nasopharyngeal or oropharyngeal swab from each participant. Over an approximately 2-month period, participants in the prospective study had the option of providing additional blood draws and questionnaires. Before DNA extraction, blood samples from the prospective study were shipped at room temperature or frozen.

The sample taken for sequencing was PBMCs or T cells enriched from blood (not recorded which). The clonotype was recovered from a woman aged 45-60 years who had been exposed to COVID-19. The chain employs TRBV10-2 and TRBJ1-1, with 8 central nucleotides matching TRBD1. The nucleotide sequence reads TGCGCCAGCAGGGGGGACAGGTTGAACACTGAAGCTTTCTTT. The translation is CASRGDRLNTEAFF.